The 8 T cell receptor beta chains below come from one sample, sequenced in a study of identical twins. TCRdb used MiXCR to reprocess the 5' RACE reads, holding one entry per CDR3 protein. The table has some 190,000 distinct CDR3 sequences, less than 20% seen once; the top ten hold over 35%. These same data were also listed under a study on T cells expressing NK-cell markers.

Sequenced material: CD8+ T cells sorted from blood. These receptor sequences come from a woman aged 18-29 years in good health.

The chain joins TRBV27 to TRBJ2-2; TRBD1 matches at 7 bases. The length of the CDR3 is 16 residues. Germline lookup yields CDR1 MNHEY and CDR2 SMNVEV (reference sequence). V lost 6 bases, J lost 5 bases, and 12 bases stayed unmatched. The CDR3 loop reads CASRGKGRGYTGELFF. CDR3 nucleotide sequence: TGTGCCAGCAGAGGGAAAGGCAGGGGGTATACCGGGGAGCTGTTTTTT.

This clonotype was detected a few times. The chain recombines TRBV4-3 with TRBJ2-3; 9 bases map to TRBD1. V lost 3 bases and J lost 6; bases outside the gene matches: 7. The CDR3 is 15 amino acids. Germline V gene lookup returns CDR1 LGHNA and CDR2 YSLEER. CDR3 residues: CASSQDRGVRDTQYF. The CDR3, as DNA: TGCGCCAGCAGCCAGGACAGGGGTGTTCGTGATACGCAGTATTTT.

This chain connects TRBV5-1 to TRBJ1-1, with D unclear. V lost 2 bases to trimming and J lost 6 bases, with 14 bases between them. Looked up from germline, CDR1 is SGHRS and CDR2 is YFSETQ. This CDR3 is 14 amino acids long. The DNA for the CDR3 is TGCGCCAGCAGCTTCGGCAGCCCTCCCGCTGAAGCTTTCTTT. This sequence encodes CASSFGSPPAEAFF.

Only a few counts were recorded for this clonotype. V usage is TRBV4-1 and J usage is TRBJ2-7; no clear D. The CDR3 is 13 residues long. V gave up 1 base and J gave up 2 bases, with 6 bases separating them. Germline CDR1 and CDR2: MGHRA and YSYEKL. Written as DNA, the CDR3 is TGCGCCAGCAGCCAAGGAGTTACCTACGAGCAGTACTTC. Translation gives CASSQGVTYEQYF.

A few counts support this clonotype. The chain has TRBV7-9 and TRBJ1-1, with no clear D. The CDR3 has 11 residues. The germline V gene encodes CDR1 SEHNR and CDR2 FQNEAQ (reference sequence). With 5 bases removed from V and 6 bases from J, the gap between germline ends came to 7 bases. The CDR3 DNA is TGTGCCAGCAGCCCCACCCCTGAAGCTTTCTTT. It encodes CASSPTPEAFF. Based on the CDR3 plus reference TRBV7-9 and TRBJ1-1, the full variable domain is DTGVSQNPRHKITKRGQNVTFRCDPISEHNRLYWYRQTLGQGPEFLTYFQNEAQLEKSRLLSDRFSAERPKGSFSTLEIQRTEQGDSAMYLCASSPTPEAFFGQGTRLTVV.

This clonotype was recorded a few times. V usage is TRBV11-3 and J usage is TRBJ2-1; 8 nucleotides align to TRBD2. After removal of 5 bases from V and 3 bases from J, the junction contained 6 bases not matched to a gene. Per the germline V gene, CDR1 is SGHNT and CDR2 is YENEEA. The CDR3 length is 15 residues. CDR3 in DNA: TGTGCCAGCAGCCAGAGCGGGGGTCACTACAATGAGCAGTTCTTC. Its translation: CASSQSGGHYNEQFF. The full variable domain, completed using reference TRBV11-3 and TRBJ2-1, is EAGVVQSPRYKIIEKKQPVAFWCNPISGHNTLYWYLQNLGQGPELLIRYENEEAVDDSQLPKDRFSAERLKGVDSTLKIQPAELGDSAVYLCASSQSGGHYNEQFFGPGTRLTVL.

This clonotype turned up a few times. The V and J genes are TRBV2 and TRBJ2-7, with 7 bases lining up with TRBD2. The CDR3 totals 13 residues. Germline-derived CDR1 and CDR2 are SNHLY and FYNNEI. The ends lost 8 bases at V and 6 bases at J; junction bases unmatched: 10. The CDR3 nucleotides are TGTGCCAGCCGCTGGGAGGGTAGCGGCGAGCAGTACTTC. Encoded protein: CASRWEGSGEQYF.

This clonotype was picked up a small number of times. The chain carries TRBV9 and TRBJ2-1, with D unclear. With 2 bases removed from V and 8 bases from J, the gap between germline ends came to 17 bases. The CDR3 runs 15 residues. Germline V gene lookup returns CDR1 SGDLS and CDR2 YYNGEE. The DNA for the CDR3 is TGTGCCAGCAGCGTGGATCCGGGCCAGAGGTATGAGCAGTTCTTC. Translated, it gives CASSVDPGQRYEQFF. Full variable domain (missing parts from reference TRBV9 and TRBJ2-1): DSGVTQTPKHLITATGQRVTLRCSPRSGDLSVYWYQQSLDQGLQFLIQYYNGEERAKGNILERFSAQQFPDLHSELNLSSLELGDSALYFCASSVDPGQRYEQFFGPGTRLTVL.